Below, 23 T cell receptor beta chains from the same sample are listed, as sequenced in a study of graft-versus-host responses after intestinal transplantation. For these TCRs, the target antigens are not known. Clones were read by immunoSEQ multiplex PCR, and TCRdb kept only the in-frame ones, dropping some. This repertoire shows 70,000 to 95,000 clones, 80% to 95% found once; its top ten account for 1% to 1.4%. The sequencing used unstimulated CD8+ T cells sorted from spleen or lymph node cells, collected before transplant. The receptors stem from a human donor who was the organ donor for an intestinal transplant.

The V and J genes are TRBV6-6 and TRBJ2-1; 8 bases match TRBD2. Germline CDR1 is MNHNY and CDR2 is SVGAGI (reference sequence). Trimming took 8 bases from V and 7 from J; bases not matched to a gene: 7. The CDR3 has 13 amino acids. CDR3 amino acids: CASGLAGQNEQFF. The CDR3 region has the DNA TGTGCCAGCGGGCTAGCGGGCCAGAATGAGCAGTTCTTC.

The chain uses TRBV29-1 and TRBJ1-2, with D tentatively TRBD1 (5 bases). Looked up from germline, CDR1 is SQVTM and CDR2 is ANQGSEA. V gave up 5 bases and J gave up 4 bases, with 8 bases separating them. This CDR3 spans 11 amino acids. Here the CDR3 reads CSVQGLYGYTF. The CDR3 DNA is TGCAGCGTTCAGGGTCTCTATGGCTACACCTTC.

This sequence joins TRBV5-1 and TRBJ1-2; 8 positions agree with TRBD1. In germline, CDR1 is SGHRS, CDR2 YFSETQ. After removal of 0 bases from V and 9 bases from J, the junction contained 10 bases not matched to a gene. The CDR3 loop spans 15 amino acids. The CDR3 spells CASSLVLGQGSSYTF. The CDR3 bases are TGCGCCAGCAGCTTGGTGTTAGGACAGGGCTCGAGCTACACCTTC.

The chain uses TRBV5-1 and TRBJ2-1; D uncertain. CDR3 length equals 16 residues. Trimming took 1 base from V and 0 from J, leaving 11 bases between them. CDR1 is SGHRS and CDR2 is YFSETQ in the germline V gene. CDR3 DNA sequence: TGCGCCAGCAGCTTGATGCGCGGAAGCTCCTACAATGAGCAGTTCTTC. Translated, it gives CASSLMRGSSYNEQFF.

Written as DNA, the CDR3 is TGTGCCAGCAGTTTCGGGGGTCGGACGGCCGAGCAGTACTTC. Protein product: CASSFGGRTAEQYF. The genes are TRBV27 and TRBJ2-7, with a tentative D call TRBD2 (6 bases). Germline CDR1 and CDR2: MNHEY and SMNVEV (reference sequence). This CDR3 contains 14 residues. V lost 3 bases, J lost 6 bases, and 15 bases lay in between.

With regard to this clone: Other DNA sequences within the sample encode an identical CDR3. The chain joins TRBV28 to TRBJ2-1, with no clear D. Germline CDR1 MDHEN, CDR2 SYDVKM. The CDR3 is 12 residues long. V shed 2 bases and J shed 6 bases, with 5 bases lying between them. This chain's CDR3 is CASSLRGNEQFF. The CDR3 DNA follows: TGTGCCAGCAGTTTACGAGGCAATGAGCAGTTCTTC.

This chain connects TRBV28 to TRBJ2-3; 7 nucleotides line up with TRBD1. This CDR3 has 16 residues. J gave up 2 bases and V 2 bases, and 7 bases lay outside the gene matches. CDR1 and CDR2 from the germline V gene are MDHEN and SYDVKM. CDR3 sequence: CASSLEGATLTDTQYF. DNA of the CDR3: TGTGCCAGCAGTTTAGAGGGGGCGACCCTCACAGATACGCAGTATTTT.

The rearrangement uses TRBV13 and TRBJ2-3; a possible D gene is TRBD2 (5 bases). The CDR3 runs to 15 residues. Germline CDR1 PRHDT, CDR2 FYEKMQ (reference sequence). V dropped 4 bases and J dropped 0 bases, with 11 bases sitting between them. CDR3 residues: CASSSGLSSTDTQYF. The CDR3 nucleotides are TGTGCCAGCAGCTCCGGACTTTCTAGCACAGATACGCAGTATTTT.

This sequence joins TRBV2 and TRBJ2-3, with D unresolved. Germline CDR1 reads SNHLY; CDR2 reads FYNNEI. Trimming pared 7 bases from V and 1 base from J, leaving 12 bases between. This CDR3 is built from 14 residues. CDR3 protein: CASIREPGTDTQYF. DNA for the CDR3: TGTGCCAGCATTAGAGAACCCGGCACAGATACGCAGTATTTT.

In its sample, this clone was seen a few times. The CDR3 here is CASSPHTGEQYF. CDR3 coding DNA: TGTGCCAGCAGCCCACACACAGGCGAGCAGTACTTC. The V and J genes are TRBV5-6 and TRBJ2-7, with D possibly being TRBD1 (5 bases). The CDR3 is 12 residues long. V lost 4 bases to trimming and J lost 6 bases, with 11 bases between them. Germline V gene sequence: CDR1 SGHDT, CDR2 YYEEEE.

The chain carries TRBV19 and TRBJ2-1; the D gene is possibly TRBD2 (6 bases). Germline CDR1 reads LNHDA; CDR2 reads SQIVND (reference sequence). The CDR3 runs to 15 residues. V lost 4 bases, J lost 4 bases, and 14 bases lay in between. Here the CDR3 DNA reads TGTGCCAGTAGTAGCCCCGGGACTTGGTACAATGAGCAGTTCTTC. Protein: CASSSPGTWYNEQFF. The full variable domain, rest sourced from reference TRBV19 and TRBJ2-1, is DGGITQSPKYLFRKEGQNVTLSCEQNLNHDAMYWYRQDPGQGLRLIYYSQIVNDFQKGDIAEGYSVSREKKESFPLTVTSAQKNPTAFYLCASSSPGTWYNEQFFGPGTRLTVL.

The chain has TRBV27 and TRBJ1-6, with 8 bases that match TRBD1. Trimming removed 6 bases from V and 13 bases from J; junction bases left unmatched: 11. The CDR3 has 14 amino acids. Germline V gives CDR1 MNHEY, CDR2 SMNVEV (reference sequence). The CDR3 sequence: CASSLDRATSPLHF. CDR3 nucleotides: TGTGCCAGCAGCCTGGACAGGGCCACTTCGCCCCTCCACTTT.

The chain uses TRBV30 and TRBJ2-6; D not resolved. Trimming removed 2 bases at V and 0 bases at J, with 11 bases between. Germline-derived CDR1 and CDR2 are GTSNPN and SVGIG (reference sequence). This CDR3 has 16 amino acids. This chain's CDR3 is CAWSWYPYSGANVLTF. For the CDR3, the DNA is TGTGCCTGGAGTTGGTACCCCTACTCTGGGGCCAACGTCCTGACTTTC.

The V call is TRBV27, the J call TRBJ2-6, with a tentative D call TRBD1 (5 bases). Germline V CDR1 and CDR2: MNHEY, SMNVEV (reference sequence). This CDR3 is built from 17 residues. Trimming stripped 8 bases from V and 0 bases from J, with 17 bases between. DNA of the CDR3: TGTGCCAGCCGATCTTTCGACAGAAGCTCTGGGGCCAACGTCCTGACTTTC. Its translation: CASRSFDRSSGANVLTF.

J is TRBJ2-7 and V is TRBV20-1; D is perhaps TRBD1 (5 bases). The CDR3 consists of 11 residues. The germline gives CDR1 DFQATT, CDR2 SNEGSKA (reference sequence). Trimming left V 3 bases short and J 6 bases short, with 9 bases between. This chain's CDR3 is CSASPGFEQYF. CDR3 nucleotides: TGCAGTGCTAGTCCAGGGTTCGAGCAGTACTTC.

This chain connects TRBV7-9 to TRBJ2-3; D is uncertain. Germline lookup yields CDR1 SEHNR and CDR2 FQNEAQ (reference sequence). V dropped 5 bases and J dropped 3 bases, with 15 bases sitting between them. CDR3 length: 15 amino acids. CDR3 nucleotides: TGTGCCAGCAGCCCACCAGGCCTGAGTACAGATACGCAGTATTTT. The encoded protein is CASSPPGLSTDTQYF. The variable domain in full, with the rest retrieved from reference TRBV7-9 and TRBJ2-3, is DTGVSQNPRHKITKRGQNVTFRCDPISEHNRLYWYRQTLGQGPEFLTYFQNEAQLEKSRLLSDRFSAERPKGSFSTLEIQRTEQGDSAMYLCASSPPGLSTDTQYFGPGTRLTVL.

The V and J genes are TRBV9 and TRBJ2-1; 12 nucleotides agree with TRBD1. The CDR3 is 15 residues long. Germline CDR1 reads SGDLS; CDR2 reads YYNGEE. With 3 bases clipped from V and 5 bases from J, the junction kept 3 bases outside the gene matches. The CDR3 protein is CASSEGQGADNEQFF. CDR3 coding DNA: TGTGCCAGCAGCGAGGGACAGGGGGCCGACAATGAGCAGTTCTTC.

The chain couples TRBV7-2 to TRBJ2-1; D possibly corresponds to TRBD2 (5 bases). CDR1 SGHTA and CDR2 FQGNSA come from the germline V gene. The CDR3 is made up of 16 amino acids. Trimming stripped 6 bases from V and 1 base from J, with 16 bases between. The DNA for the CDR3 is TGTGCCAGCAGTCGGACTCCTCTTTGGTCCTACAATGAGCAGTTCTTC. Translated, it gives CASSRTPLWSYNEQFF.

The chain uses TRBV2 and TRBJ2-2; 9 bases fit TRBD1. CDR1 and CDR2 from the germline V gene are SNHLY and FYNNEI. The length of the CDR3 is 14 residues. V was pared by 8 bases and J by 7 bases, with 8 bases of the junction left unmatched. In DNA, the CDR3 is TGTGCCAGCGGGACAGGGCGCACGTACGGGGAGCTGTTTTTT. Its translation is CASGTGRTYGELFF.

V and J are TRBV10-1 and TRBJ1-5; possible D gene TRBD1, 6 bases. This CDR3 spans 13 amino acids. V was shortened by 6 bases and J by 4 bases, with 10 bases between the two germline ends. Germline lookup yields CDR1 WNHNN and CDR2 SYGVQD (reference sequence). The CDR3 DNA reads as TGCGCCAGCAGCCAGGGGCGGAATCAGCCCCAGCATTTT. Its translation is CASSQGRNQPQHF.

This chain uses TRBV5-6 with TRBJ1-1, with D tentatively TRBD1 (5 bases). The CDR3 loop spans 14 amino acids. Germline values: CDR1 SGHDT, CDR2 YYEEEE. The V end was cut by 4 bases, the J end by 6 bases, with 16 bases between. The CDR3 DNA is TGTGCCAGCAGCCAGGGCCCCCAAAACGCTGAAGCTTTCTTT. It specifies CASSQGPQNAEAFF.

The V and J genes are TRBV9 and TRBJ2-7, with D tentatively TRBD1 (6 bases). V dropped 3 bases and J dropped 2 bases, with 12 bases sitting between them. Looked up from germline, CDR1 is SGDLS and CDR2 is YYNGEE. The CDR3 contains 14 residues. The CDR3 sequence is CASSETDSPYEQYF. The CDR3 coding sequence is TGTGCCAGCAGCGAAACGGACAGCCCCTACGAGCAGTACTTC.

J is TRBJ1-2 and V is TRBV30, with a weak D call TRBD1 (6 bases). The CDR3 sequence is 14 residues long. V was cut by 3 bases and J by 4 bases, with 15 bases left in between. Per germline, CDR1 GTSNPN and CDR2 SVGIG (reference sequence). In DNA form, the CDR3 reads TGTGCCTGGAGCGAAGTGGGGGCGGTCTATGGCTACACCTTC. This codes for CAWSEVGAVYGYTF.